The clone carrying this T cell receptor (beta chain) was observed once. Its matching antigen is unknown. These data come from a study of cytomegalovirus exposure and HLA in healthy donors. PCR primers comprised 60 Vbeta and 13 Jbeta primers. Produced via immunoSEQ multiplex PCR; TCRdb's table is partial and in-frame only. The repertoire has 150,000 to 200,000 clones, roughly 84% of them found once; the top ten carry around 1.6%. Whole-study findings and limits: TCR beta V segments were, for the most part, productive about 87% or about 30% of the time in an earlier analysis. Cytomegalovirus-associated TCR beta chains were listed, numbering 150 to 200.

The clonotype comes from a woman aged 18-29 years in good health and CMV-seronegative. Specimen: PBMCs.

As DNA, the CDR3 is TGCGCCAGCAGCGCACGACAGGGGAACACTGAAGCTTTCTTT. Its translation: CASSARQGNTEAFF. The chain carries TRBV4-1 and TRBJ1-1, with 7 bases aligning to TRBD1. Germline V gene lookup returns CDR1 MGHRA and CDR2 YSYEKL. V was pared by 5 bases and J by 1 base, with 4 bases of the junction left unmatched. The CDR3 contains 14 residues.